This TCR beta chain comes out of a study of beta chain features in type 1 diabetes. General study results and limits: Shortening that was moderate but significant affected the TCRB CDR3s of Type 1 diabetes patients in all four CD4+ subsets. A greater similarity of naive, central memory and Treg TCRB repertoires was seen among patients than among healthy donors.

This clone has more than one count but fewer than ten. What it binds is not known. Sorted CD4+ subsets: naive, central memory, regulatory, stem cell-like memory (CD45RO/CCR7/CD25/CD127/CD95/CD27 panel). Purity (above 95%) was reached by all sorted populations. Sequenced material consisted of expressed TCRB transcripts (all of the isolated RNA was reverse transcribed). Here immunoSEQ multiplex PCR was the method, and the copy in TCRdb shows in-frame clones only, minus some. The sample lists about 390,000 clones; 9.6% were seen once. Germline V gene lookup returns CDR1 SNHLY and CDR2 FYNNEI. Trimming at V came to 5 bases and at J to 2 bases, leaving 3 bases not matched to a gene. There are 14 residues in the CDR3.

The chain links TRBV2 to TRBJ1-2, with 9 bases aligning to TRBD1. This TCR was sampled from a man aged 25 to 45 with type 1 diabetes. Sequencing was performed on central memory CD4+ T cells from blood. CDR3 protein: CASSPTGGNYGYTF. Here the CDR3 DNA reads TGTGCCAGCAGTCCTACAGGGGGCAACTATGGCTACACCTTC.